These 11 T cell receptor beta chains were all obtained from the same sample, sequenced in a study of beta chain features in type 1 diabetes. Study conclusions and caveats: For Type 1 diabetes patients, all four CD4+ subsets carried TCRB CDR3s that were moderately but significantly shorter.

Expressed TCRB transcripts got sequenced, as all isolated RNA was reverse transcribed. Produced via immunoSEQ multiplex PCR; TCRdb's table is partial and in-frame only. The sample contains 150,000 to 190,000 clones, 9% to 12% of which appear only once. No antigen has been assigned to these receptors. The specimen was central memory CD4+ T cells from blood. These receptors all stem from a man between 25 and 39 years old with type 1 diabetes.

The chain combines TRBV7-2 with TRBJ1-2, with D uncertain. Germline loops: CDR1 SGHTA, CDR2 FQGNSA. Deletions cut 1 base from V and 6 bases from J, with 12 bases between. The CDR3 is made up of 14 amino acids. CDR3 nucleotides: TGTGCCAGCAGCTTAGAACACAGTACCCATGGCTACACCTTC. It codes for CASSLEHSTHGYTF. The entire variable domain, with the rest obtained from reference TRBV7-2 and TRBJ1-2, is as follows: GAGVSQSPSNKVTEKGKDVELRCDPISGHTALYWYRQSLGQGLEFLIYFQGNSAPDKSGLPSDRFSAERTGGSVSTLTIQRTQQEDSAVYLCASSLEHSTHGYTFGSGTRLTVV.

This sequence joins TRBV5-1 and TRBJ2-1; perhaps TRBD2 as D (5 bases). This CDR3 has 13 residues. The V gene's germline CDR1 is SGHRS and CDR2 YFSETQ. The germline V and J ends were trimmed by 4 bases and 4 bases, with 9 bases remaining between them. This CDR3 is CASSRTSYNEQFF. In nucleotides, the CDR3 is TGCGCCAGCAGCCGAACTAGTTACAATGAGCAGTTCTTC.

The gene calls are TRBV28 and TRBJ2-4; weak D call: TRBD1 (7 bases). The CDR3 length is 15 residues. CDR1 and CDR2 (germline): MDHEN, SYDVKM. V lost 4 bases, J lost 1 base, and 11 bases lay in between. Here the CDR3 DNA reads TGTGCCAGCAGTTCAGGGGGGATGGCCAAAAACATTCAGTACTTC. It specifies CASSSGGMAKNIQYF. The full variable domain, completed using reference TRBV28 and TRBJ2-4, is DVKVTQSSRYLVKRTGEKVFLECVQDMDHENMFWYRQDPGLGLRLIYFSYDVKMKEKGDIPEGYSVSREKKERFSLILESASTNQTSMYLCASSSGGMAKNIQYFGAGTRLSVL.

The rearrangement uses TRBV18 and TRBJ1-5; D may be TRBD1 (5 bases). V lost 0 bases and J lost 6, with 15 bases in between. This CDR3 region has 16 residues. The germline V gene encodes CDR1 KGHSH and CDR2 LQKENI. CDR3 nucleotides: TGTGCCAGCTCACCACCGCAGGGAACGGTTGGTCAGCCCCAGCATTTT. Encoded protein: CASSPPQGTVGQPQHF.

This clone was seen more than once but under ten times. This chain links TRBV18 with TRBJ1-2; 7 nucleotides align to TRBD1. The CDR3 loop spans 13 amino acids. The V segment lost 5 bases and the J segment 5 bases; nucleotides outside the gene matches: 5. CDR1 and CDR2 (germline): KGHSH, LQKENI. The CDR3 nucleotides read TGTGCCAGCTCAGAGGGACAGATTTATGGCTACACCTTC. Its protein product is CASSEGQIYGYTF.

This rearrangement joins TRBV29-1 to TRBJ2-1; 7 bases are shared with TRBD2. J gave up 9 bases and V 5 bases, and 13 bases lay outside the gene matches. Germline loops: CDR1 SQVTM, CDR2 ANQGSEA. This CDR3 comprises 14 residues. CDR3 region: CSVQGGSRVSEQFF. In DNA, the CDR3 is TGCAGCGTTCAAGGCGGGAGCCGCGTCAGTGAGCAGTTCTTC.

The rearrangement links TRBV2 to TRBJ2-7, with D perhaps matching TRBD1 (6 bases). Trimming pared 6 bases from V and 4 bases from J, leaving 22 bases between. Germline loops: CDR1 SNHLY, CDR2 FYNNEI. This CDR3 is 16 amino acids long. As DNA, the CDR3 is TGTGCCAGCAGCATTCCGGACAGTCGTCAAAATTACGAGCAGTACTTC. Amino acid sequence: CASSIPDSRQNYEQYF.

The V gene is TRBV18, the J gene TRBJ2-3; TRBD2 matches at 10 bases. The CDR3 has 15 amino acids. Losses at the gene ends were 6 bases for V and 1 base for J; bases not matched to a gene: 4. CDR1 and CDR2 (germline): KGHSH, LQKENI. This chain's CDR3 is CASSIGTSGTDTQYF. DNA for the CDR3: TGTGCCAGCTCTATCGGGACTAGCGGCACAGATACGCAGTATTTT.

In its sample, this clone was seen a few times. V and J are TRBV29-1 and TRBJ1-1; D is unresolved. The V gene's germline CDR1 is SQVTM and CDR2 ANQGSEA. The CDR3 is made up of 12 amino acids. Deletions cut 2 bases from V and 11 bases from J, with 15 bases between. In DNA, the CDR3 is TGCAGCGTTGAATGGGGATGGGAGAGGGCTTTCTTT. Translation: CSVEWGWERAFF.

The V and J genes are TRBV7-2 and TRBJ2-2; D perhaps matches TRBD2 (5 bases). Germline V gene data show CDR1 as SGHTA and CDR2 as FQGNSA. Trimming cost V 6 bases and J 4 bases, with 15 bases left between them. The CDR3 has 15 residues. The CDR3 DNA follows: TGTGCCAGCAGTCCCGCCGGGGATGTCACCGGGGAGCTGTTTTTT. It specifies CASSPAGDVTGELFF.

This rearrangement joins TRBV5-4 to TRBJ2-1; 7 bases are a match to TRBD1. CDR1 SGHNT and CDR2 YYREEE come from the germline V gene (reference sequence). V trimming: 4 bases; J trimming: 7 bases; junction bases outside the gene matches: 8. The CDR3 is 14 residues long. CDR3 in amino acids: CASSQSTGTNEQFF. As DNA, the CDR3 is TGTGCCAGCAGCCAGTCGACAGGGACGAATGAGCAGTTCTTC.